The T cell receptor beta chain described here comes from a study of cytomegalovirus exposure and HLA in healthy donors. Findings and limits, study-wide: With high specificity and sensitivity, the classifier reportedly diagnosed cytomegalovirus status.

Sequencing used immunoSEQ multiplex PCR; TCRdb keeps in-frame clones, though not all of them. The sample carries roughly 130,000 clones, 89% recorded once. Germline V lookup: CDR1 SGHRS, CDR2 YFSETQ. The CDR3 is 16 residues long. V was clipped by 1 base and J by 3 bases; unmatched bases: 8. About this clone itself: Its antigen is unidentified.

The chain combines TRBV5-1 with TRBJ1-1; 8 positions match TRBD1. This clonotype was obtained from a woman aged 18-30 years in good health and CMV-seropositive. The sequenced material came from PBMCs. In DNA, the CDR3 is TGCGCCAGCAGCTTGAGACAGGGGAAGGCGGACACTGAAGCTTTCTTT. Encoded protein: CASSLRQGKADTEAFF.